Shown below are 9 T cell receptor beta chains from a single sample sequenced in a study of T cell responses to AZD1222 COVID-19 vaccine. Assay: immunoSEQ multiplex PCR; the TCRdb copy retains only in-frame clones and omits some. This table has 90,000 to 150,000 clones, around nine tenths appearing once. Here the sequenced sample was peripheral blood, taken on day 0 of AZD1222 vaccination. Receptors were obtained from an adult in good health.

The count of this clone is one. The CDR3 coding sequence is TGTGCCAGCAGCGTAGCTCCGACAGGGTCATATGGCTACACCTTC. Translated: CASSVAPTGSYGYTF. The chain links TRBV9 to TRBJ1-2, with 7 positions matching TRBD1. The CDR3 extends over 15 amino acids. The V gene's germline CDR1 is SGDLS and CDR2 YYNGEE. V dropped 0 bases and J dropped 5; count of bases not matched to a gene: 7.

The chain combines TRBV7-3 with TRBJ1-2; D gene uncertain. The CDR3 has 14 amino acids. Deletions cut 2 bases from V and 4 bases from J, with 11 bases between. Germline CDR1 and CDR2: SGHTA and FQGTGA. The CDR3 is CASSLERASYGYTF. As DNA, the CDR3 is TGTGCCAGCAGCTTAGAGAGGGCAAGCTATGGCTACACCTTC.

CDR3: CSASLGTSGGGTDTQYF. In DNA form, the CDR3 reads TGCAGTGCCAGTCTCGGGACTAGCGGGGGTGGCACAGATACGCAGTATTTT. The gene calls are TRBV20-1 and TRBJ2-3; TRBD2 matches at 14 bases. The length of the CDR3 is 17 residues. The J segment lost 1 base and the V segment lost 6 bases, leaving 9 bases of the junction unmatched. The germline CDR1 and CDR2 sequences are DFQATT and SNEGSKA (reference sequence).

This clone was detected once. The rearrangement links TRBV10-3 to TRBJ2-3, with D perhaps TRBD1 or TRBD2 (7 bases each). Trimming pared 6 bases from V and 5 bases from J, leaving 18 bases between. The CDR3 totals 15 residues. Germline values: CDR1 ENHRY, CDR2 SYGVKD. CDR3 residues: CAIRGWAGGEDTQYF. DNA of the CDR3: TGTGCCATCAGGGGATGGGCAGGGGGGGAAGATACGCAGTATTTT.

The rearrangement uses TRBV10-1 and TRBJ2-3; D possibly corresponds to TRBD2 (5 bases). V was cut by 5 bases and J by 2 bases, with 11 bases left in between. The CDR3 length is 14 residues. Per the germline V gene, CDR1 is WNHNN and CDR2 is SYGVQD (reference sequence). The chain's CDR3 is CASSSAGLTDTQYF. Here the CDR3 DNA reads TGCGCCAGCAGTTCGGCGGGTCTCACAGATACGCAGTATTTT.

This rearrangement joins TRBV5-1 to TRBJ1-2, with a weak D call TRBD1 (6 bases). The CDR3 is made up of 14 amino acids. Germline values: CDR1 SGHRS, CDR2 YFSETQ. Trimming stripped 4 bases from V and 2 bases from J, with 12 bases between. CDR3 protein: CASSPSDRNYGYTF. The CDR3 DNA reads TGCGCCAGCAGCCCCTCCGACAGGAACTATGGCTACACCTTC.

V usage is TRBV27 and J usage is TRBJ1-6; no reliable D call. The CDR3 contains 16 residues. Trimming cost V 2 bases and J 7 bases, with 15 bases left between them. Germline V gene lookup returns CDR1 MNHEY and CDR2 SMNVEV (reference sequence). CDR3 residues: CASSLRTGKFNSPLHF. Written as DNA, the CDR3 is TGTGCCAGCAGTTTACGGACGGGGAAATTCAATTCACCCCTCCACTTT.

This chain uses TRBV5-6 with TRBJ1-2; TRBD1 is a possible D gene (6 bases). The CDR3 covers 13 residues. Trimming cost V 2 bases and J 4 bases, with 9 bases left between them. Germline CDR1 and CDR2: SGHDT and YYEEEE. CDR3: CASSFWGAYGYTF. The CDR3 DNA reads TGTGCCAGCAGCTTTTGGGGGGCCTATGGCTACACCTTC. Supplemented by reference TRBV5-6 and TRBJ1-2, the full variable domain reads DAGVTQSPTHLIKTRGQQVTLRCSPKSGHDTVSWYQQALGQGPQFIFQYYEEEERQRGNFPDRFSGHQFPNYSSELNVNALLLGDSALYLCASSFWGAYGYTFGSGTRLTVV.

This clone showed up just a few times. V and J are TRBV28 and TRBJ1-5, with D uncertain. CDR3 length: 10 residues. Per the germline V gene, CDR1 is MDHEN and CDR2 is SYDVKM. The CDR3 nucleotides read TGTACCACCTTTTTGTTTTTGTCGCATTTT. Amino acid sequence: CTTFLFLSHF.